This T cell receptor beta chain came from a study of cytomegalovirus exposure and HLA in healthy donors. Looked up from germline, CDR1 is SEHNR and CDR2 is FQNEAQ (reference sequence). V was pared by 6 bases and J by 6 bases, with 13 bases between. There are 13 residues in the CDR3. Study-wide results and limits: Among the sequence variants, a highly shared cluster was likely an artifact of sequencing. The analysis excluded some indistinguishable V segments, including TRBV6-2 and TRBV6-3.

In this sample, this clone turned up once. The antigen is unknown. Primers included in the PCR were 60 Vbeta and 13 Jbeta primers. Repertoires were generated with immunoSEQ multiplex PCR, while TCRdb's copy carries only in-frame clones and drops some. The repertoire holds about 220,000 clones, with approximately 80% as singletons. Sequencing was carried out using PBMCs. This sequence was found in a boy aged 2 to 9 in good health and CMV-seronegative. The V and J genes are TRBV7-9 and TRBJ2-3, with D perhaps TRBD2 (6 bases). CDR3 nucleotide sequence: TGTGCCAGCAGTCCACGACTAGGTGATACGCAGTATTTT. It specifies CASSPRLGDTQYF. Full variable domain (missing parts from reference TRBV7-9 and TRBJ2-3): DTGVSQNPRHKITKRGQNVTFRCDPISEHNRLYWYRQTLGQGPEFLTYFQNEAQLEKSRLLSDRFSAERPKGSFSTLEIQRTEQGDSAMYLCASSPRLGDTQYFGPGTRLTVL.